These T cell receptor beta chains were read from a single sample in a study of beta chain features in type 1 diabetes. TCRdb's copy holds only in-frame clones and misses some; the assay was immunoSEQ multiplex PCR. The table includes a few hundred thousand clones, approximately 11% detected once. The source material was naive CD4+ T cells from blood. The receptors come from a man aged 25 to 40 with type 1 diabetes. Each CDR3 is given with its conserved first and last residue. A D gene is named only where the DNA matches it firmly. The listing skips clone size in some rows; elsewhere it reads once, few, many or a size class.

J: TRBJ2-7; V: TRBV9; size: few; D: .; CDR3: CASSVGQDYEQYF; DNA: TGTGCCAGCAGCGTAGGACAGGACTACGAGCAGTACTTC
J: TRBJ1-6; V: TRBV5-1; size: .; D: TRBD1; CDR3: CASSYGQGAPNSPLHF; DNA: TGCGCCAGCAGCTATGGACAGGGGGCGCCTAATTCACCCCTCCACTTT
J: TRBJ1-5; V: TRBV15; size: few; D: .; CDR3: CATSRQDSYSNQPQHF; DNA: TGTGCCACCAGCAGACAAGACAGCTATAGCAATCAGCCCCAGCATTTT
J: TRBJ1-1; V: TRBV2; size: few; D: .; CDR3: CASSGPALATEAFF; DNA: TGTGCCAGCAGTGGCCCGGCTTTAGCCACTGAAGCTTTCTTT
J: TRBJ2-7; V: TRBV28; size: .; D: .; CDR3: CASSSGVSREQYF; DNA: TGTGCCAGCAGTTCGGGGGTCTCTCGCGAGCAGTACTTC
J: TRBJ1-1; V: TRBV6-6; size: few; D: .; CDR3: CASRARQALSTEAFF; DNA: TGTGCCAGCAGGGCTAGACAGGCATTGAGCACTGAAGCTTTCTTT
J: TRBJ1-5; V: TRBV21-1; size: few; D: .; CDR3: CASSKVRTVAWWPQHF; DNA: TGTGCCAGCAGCAAAGTCAGGACAGTGGCCTGGTGGCCCCAGCATTTT
J: TRBJ2-7; V: TRBV4-2; size: few; D: TRBD2; CDR3: CASSQDSSGVLYEQYF; DNA: TGTGCCAGCAGCCAAGATTCAAGCGGGGTCCTTTACGAGCAGTACTTC
J: TRBJ1-1; V: TRBV6-6; size: few; D: TRBD1; CDR3: CAGAGGPGEAFF; DNA: TGTGCCGGAGCAGGGGGGCCGGGGGAAGCTTTCTTT
J: TRBJ2-3; V: TRBV2; size: few; D: TRBD1; CDR3: CASVQGASTDTQYF; DNA: TGTGCCAGCGTCCAGGGGGCTAGCACAGATACGCAGTATTTT
J: TRBJ2-7; V: TRBV15; size: few; D: .; CDR3: CATSRDSQSSYEQYF; DNA: TGTGCCACCAGCAGGGACAGCCAATCCTCCTACGAGCAGTACTTC
J: TRBJ2-7; V: TRBV5-1; size: .; D: TRBD1; CDR3: CASSSGGGEQYF; DNA: TGCGCCAGCAGCTCAGGGGGCGGAGAGCAGTACTTC
J: TRBJ2-1; V: TRBV9; size: few; D: TRBD2; CDR3: CASSVTSGGPKGQFF; DNA: TGTGCCAGCAGCGTGACTAGCGGGGGGCCTAAGGGGCAGTTCTTC
J: TRBJ1-6; V: TRBV2; size: .; D: .; CDR3: CASRNRGSPLHF; DNA: TGTGCCAGCAGGAATCGAGGATCACCCCTCCACTTT
J: TRBJ2-7; V: TRBV6-4; size: .; D: .; CDR3: CAGGDSSYEQYF; DNA: TGTGCCGGCGGGGACAGCTCCTACGAGCAGTACTTC
J: TRBJ2-5; V: TRBV27; size: few; D: .; CDR3: CASRSRNQETQYF; DNA: TGTGCCAGCAGATCCAGGAACCAAGAGACCCAGTACTTC
J: TRBJ2-7; V: TRBV7-2; size: .; D: TRBD1; CDR3: CASSLAGTVDGRQYF; DNA: TGTGCCAGCAGCTTAGCCGGGACAGTTGATGGGAGGCAGTACTTC
J: TRBJ2-7; V: TRBV4-1; size: .; D: TRBD2; CDR3: CASSQDLSAGSYEQYF; DNA: TGCGCCAGCAGCCAAGATTTATCAGCGGGGTCCTACGAGCAGTACTTC
J: TRBJ2-3; V: TRBV7-9; size: .; D: .; CDR3: CASSSAARGSTDTQYF; DNA: TGTGCCAGCAGCTCGGCCGCCCGGGGTAGCACAGATACGCAGTATTTT
J: TRBJ1-3; V: TRBV9; size: few; D: TRBD1; CDR3: CASSGGQGRTIYF; DNA: TGTGCCAGCAGCGGGGGACAGGGTCGCACCATATATTTT
J: TRBJ2-4; V: TRBV7-9; size: few; D: TRBD1; CDR3: CASSLQGHPEDIQYF; DNA: TGTGCCAGCAGCCTACAGGGGCACCCGGAGGACATTCAGTACTTC
J: TRBJ2-5; V: TRBV5-4; size: .; D: .; CDR3: CASSLGSGTHQETQYF; DNA: TGTGCCAGCAGCTTGGGGTCCGGGACACACCAAGAGACCCAGTACTTC
J: TRBJ2-7; V: TRBV7-2; size: few; D: .; CDR3: CASSLAEGLPSQYF; DNA: TGTGCCAGCAGCTTAGCAGAGGGCCTTCCCTCTCAGTACTTC